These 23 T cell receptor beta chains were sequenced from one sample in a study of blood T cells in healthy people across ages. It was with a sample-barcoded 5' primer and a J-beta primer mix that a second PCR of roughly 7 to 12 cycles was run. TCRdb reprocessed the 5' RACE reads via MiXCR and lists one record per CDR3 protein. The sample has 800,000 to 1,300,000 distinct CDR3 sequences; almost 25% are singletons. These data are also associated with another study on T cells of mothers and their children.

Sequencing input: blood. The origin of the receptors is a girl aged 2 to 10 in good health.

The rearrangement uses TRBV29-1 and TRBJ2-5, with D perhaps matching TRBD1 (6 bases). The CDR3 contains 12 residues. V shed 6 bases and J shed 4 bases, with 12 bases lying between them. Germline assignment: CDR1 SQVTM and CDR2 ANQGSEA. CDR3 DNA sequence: TGCAGCGTACTAACAGGGCGAGAGACCCAGTACTTC. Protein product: CSVLTGRETQYF.

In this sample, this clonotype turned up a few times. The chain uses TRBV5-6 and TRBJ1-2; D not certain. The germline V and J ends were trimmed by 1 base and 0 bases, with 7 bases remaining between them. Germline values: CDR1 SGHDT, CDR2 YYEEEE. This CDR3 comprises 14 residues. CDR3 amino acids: CASSLSKANYGYTF. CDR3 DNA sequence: TGTGCCAGCAGCTTGTCTAAAGCTAACTATGGCTACACCTTC.

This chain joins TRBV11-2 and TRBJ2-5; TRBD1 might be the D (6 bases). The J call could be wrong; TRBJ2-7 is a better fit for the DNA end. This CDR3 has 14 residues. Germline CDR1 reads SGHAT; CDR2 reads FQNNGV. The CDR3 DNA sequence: TGTGCCAGCAGCACCATACAGGGATTCCACGAGCAGTACTTC. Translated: CASSTIQGFHEQYF.

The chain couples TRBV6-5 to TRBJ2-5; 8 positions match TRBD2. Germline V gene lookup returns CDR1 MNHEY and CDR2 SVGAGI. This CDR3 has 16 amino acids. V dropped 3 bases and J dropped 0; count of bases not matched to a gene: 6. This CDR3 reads CASSYSGGDYQETQYF. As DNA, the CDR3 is TGTGCCAGCAGTTATTCCGGGGGGGACTACCAAGAGACCCAGTACTTC.

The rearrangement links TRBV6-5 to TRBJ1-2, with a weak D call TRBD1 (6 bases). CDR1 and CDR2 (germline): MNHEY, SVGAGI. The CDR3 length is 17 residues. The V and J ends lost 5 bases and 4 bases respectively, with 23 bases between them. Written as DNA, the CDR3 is TGTGCCAGCAGTATTAGGGGGGACGGCTGGGGGTCCTATGGCTACACCTTC. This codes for CASSIRGDGWGSYGYTF.

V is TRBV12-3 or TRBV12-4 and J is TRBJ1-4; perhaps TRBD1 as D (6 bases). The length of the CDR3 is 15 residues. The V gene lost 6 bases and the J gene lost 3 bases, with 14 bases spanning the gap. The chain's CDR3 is CASRQVGAPNEKLFF. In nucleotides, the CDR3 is TGTGCCAGCAGGCAGGTGGGGGCGCCTAATGAAAAACTGTTTTTT.

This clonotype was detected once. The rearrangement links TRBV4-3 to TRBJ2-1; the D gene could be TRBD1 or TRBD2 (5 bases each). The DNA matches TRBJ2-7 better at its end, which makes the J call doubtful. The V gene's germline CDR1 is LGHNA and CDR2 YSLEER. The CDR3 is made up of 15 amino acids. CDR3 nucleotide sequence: TGCGCCAGCAGCCAAGATCAAGTGGGGGCCTACGAGCAGTACTTC. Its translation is CASSQDQVGAYEQYF.

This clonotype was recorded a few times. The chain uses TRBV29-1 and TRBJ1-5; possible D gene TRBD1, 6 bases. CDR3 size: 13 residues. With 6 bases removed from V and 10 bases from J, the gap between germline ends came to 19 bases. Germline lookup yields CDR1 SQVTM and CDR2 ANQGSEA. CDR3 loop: CSVPREGGGPQHF. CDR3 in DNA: TGCAGCGTCCCCAGGGAGGGGGGCGGCCCCCAGCATTTT.

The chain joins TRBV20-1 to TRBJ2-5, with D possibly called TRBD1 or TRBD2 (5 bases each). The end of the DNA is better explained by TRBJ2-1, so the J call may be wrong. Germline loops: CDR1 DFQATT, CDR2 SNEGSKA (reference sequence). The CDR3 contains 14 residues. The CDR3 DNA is TGCAGTGCTAGAGTCGGGGCCCTTTACAATGAGCAGTTCTTC. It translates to CSARVGALYNEQFF.

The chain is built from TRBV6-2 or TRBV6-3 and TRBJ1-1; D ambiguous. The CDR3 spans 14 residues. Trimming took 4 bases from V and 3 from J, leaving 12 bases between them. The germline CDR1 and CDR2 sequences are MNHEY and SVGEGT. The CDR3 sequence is CASSSAFWDTEAFF. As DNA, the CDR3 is TGTGCCAGCAGTTCTGCCTTTTGGGACACTGAAGCTTTCTTT.

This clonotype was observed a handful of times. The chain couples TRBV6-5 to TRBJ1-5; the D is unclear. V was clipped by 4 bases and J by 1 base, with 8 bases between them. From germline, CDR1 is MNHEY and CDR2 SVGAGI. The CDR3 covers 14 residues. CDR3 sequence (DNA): TGTGCCAGCAGTTCCCGAAGGAGCAATCAGCCCCAGCATTTT. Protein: CASSSRRSNQPQHF.

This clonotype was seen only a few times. CDR3 coding DNA: TGCAGTGCTAGTCCGGAGGAAGATCCCCAAGAGACCCAGTACTTC. This codes for CSASPEEDPQETQYF. The chain links TRBV20-1 to TRBJ2-5; tentatively, D is TRBD2 (5 bases). CDR1 is DFQATT, CDR2 SNEGSKA, per germline (reference sequence). Trimming cost V 3 bases and J 1 base, with 15 bases left between them. The CDR3 runs 15 residues.

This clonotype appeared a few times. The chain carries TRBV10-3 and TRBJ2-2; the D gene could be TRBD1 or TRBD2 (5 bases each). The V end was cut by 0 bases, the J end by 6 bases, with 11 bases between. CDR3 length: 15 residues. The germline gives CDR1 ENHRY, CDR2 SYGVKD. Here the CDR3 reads CAISESGEVAGELFF. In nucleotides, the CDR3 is TGTGCCATCAGTGAGTCGGGGGAAGTCGCCGGGGAGCTGTTTTTT.

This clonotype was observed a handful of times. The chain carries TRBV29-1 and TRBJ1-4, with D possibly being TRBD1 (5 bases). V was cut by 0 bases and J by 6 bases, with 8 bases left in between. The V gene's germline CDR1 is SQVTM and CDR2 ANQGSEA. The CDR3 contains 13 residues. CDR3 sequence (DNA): TGCAGCGTTGAAGACAGGGATCATGAAAAACTGTTTTTT. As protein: CSVEDRDHEKLFF.

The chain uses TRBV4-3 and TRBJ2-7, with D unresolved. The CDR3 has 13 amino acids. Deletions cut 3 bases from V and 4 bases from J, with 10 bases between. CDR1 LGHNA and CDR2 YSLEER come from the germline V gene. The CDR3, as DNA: TGCGCCAGCAGCCAGGGTGGGAATTACGAGCAGTACTTC. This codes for CASSQGGNYEQYF.

CDR3 DNA sequence: TGTGCCAGCAGCTTAGGGTACTCACAAGAGACCCAGTACTTC. It is translated as CASSLGYSQETQYF. The chain uses TRBV7-2 and TRBJ2-5; no clear D gene. The CDR3 loop spans 14 amino acids. V lost 1 base and J 2 bases, leaving 8 bases between the germline ends. The germline V gene has CDR1 SGHTA and CDR2 FQGNSA.

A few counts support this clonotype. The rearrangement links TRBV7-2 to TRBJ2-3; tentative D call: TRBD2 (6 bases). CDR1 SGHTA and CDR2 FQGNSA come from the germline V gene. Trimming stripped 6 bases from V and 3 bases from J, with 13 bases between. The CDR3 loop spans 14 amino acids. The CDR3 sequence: CASRPGVGTDTQYF. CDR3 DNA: TGTGCCAGCAGACCGGGGGTTGGGACAGATACGCAGTATTTT.

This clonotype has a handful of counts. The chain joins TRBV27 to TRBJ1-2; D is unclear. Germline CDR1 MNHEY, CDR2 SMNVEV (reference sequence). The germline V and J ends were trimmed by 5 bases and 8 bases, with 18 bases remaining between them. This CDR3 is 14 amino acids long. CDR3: CASSLLATISGYTF. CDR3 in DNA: TGTGCCAGCAGTCTCCTCGCGACTATCAGCGGCTACACCTTC.

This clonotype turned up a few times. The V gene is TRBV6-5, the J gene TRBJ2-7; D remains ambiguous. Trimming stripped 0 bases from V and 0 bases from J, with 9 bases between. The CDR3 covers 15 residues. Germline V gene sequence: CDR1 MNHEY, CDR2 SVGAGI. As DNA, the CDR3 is TGTGCCAGCAGTTACTCCCGGGTACCCTCCTACGAGCAGTACTTC. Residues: CASSYSRVPSYEQYF.

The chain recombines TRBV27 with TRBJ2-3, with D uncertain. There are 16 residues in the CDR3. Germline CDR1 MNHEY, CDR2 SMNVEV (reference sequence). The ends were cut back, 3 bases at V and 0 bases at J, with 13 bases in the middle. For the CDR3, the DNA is TGTGCCAGCAGTTTCTGGCGCCCCTCTAGCACAGATACGCAGTATTTT. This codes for CASSFWRPSSTDTQYF.

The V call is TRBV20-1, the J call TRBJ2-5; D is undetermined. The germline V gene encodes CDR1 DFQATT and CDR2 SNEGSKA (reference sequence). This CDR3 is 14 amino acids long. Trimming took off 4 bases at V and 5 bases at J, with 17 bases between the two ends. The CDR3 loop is CSANPAVVRETQYF. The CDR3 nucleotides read TGCAGTGCTAACCCAGCCGTCGTACGGGAGACCCAGTACTTC.

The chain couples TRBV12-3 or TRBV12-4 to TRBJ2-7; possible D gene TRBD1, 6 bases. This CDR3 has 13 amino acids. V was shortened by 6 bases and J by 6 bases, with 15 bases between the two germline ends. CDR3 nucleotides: TGTGCCAGCAGCCAACGACAGGTCTCCGAGCAGTACTTC. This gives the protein CASSQRQVSEQYF.

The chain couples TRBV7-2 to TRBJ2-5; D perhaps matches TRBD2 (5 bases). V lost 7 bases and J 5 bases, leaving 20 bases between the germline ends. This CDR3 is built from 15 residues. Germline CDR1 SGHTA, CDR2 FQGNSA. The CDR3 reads CASIPLGRAAETQYF. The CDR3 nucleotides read TGTGCCAGCATCCCTTTGGGGAGAGCGGCTGAGACCCAGTACTTC.